This T cell receptor (beta chain) was identified during a study of T-cell memory formation after mild COVID-19. A note on this clonotype: Its cognate antigen is unknown.

The authors produced TCR alpha and TCR beta cDNA libraries with sample barcodes and UMIs by 5'RACE using constant-segment primers. Each CDR3 protein gets one entry after TCRdb re-called the 5' RACE reads with MiXCR. The sample contains roughly 180,000 distinct CDR3 sequences, approximately 17% of which appear only once. Points from the study as a whole: A second wave expanding day 15 to 37 was CD4+-biased; contracting clones were balanced.

This clonotype originated in a man aged 18 to 29 who had mild COVID-19 (a few samples of this study predate the infection). Cell type and time point are not known. The sequenced material came from PBMCs or a T cell subset sorted from them (not recorded which).

The CDR3 loop is CASSSDPYTGRLFF. The CDR3 DNA reads as TGTGCCAGCAGCTCAGACCCTTACACAGGGCGACTGTTTTTT. The chain carries TRBV7-9 and TRBJ1-4; tentative D call: TRBD1 (6 bases). The CDR3 runs to 14 residues. Germline values: CDR1 SEHNR, CDR2 FQNEAQ (reference sequence). V was clipped by 4 bases and J by 13 bases, with 19 bases between them.